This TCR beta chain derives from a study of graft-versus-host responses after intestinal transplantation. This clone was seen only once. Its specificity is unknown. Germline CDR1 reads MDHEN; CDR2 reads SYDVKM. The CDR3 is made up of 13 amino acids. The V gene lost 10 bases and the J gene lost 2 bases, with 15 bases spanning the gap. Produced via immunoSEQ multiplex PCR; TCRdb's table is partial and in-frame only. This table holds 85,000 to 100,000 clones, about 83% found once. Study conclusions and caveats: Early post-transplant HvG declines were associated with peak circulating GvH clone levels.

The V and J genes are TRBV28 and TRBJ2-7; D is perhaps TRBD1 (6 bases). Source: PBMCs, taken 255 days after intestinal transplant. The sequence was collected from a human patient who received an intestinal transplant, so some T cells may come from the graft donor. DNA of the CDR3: TGTGCCACCGCCTTAGGACAGACCTACGAGCAGTACTTC. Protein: CATALGQTYEQYF.